The next 30 T cell receptor beta chains were all read from a single sample in a study of tissue T cells after allogeneic stem cell transplantation. This sample's time point: mouse harvest day 14 after allogeneic transplant. Mouse grafts combined 10^7 T-cell-depleted bone marrow cells with 10^6 splenic CD5+ T cells. Method: immunoSEQ multiplex PCR; TCRdb's copy keeps in-frame clones and lacks some. The sample carries 4,400 or so clones, around half recorded once. Material for sequencing was lymph node tissue. The receptors were sampled from a female BALB/c mouse given C57BL/6 T cells with graft-versus-host disease after an allogeneic hematopoietic cell transplant.

This clone appeared a few times. Mouse gene names apply. The missing CDR3 end, 1 residue past where the read stops, is filled in from the germline J gene. This chain uses TRBV26 with TRBJ2-3, with a possible D match to TRBD2 (7 bases). Germline V gives CDR1 KGHPV, CDR2 FQNQEV (reference sequence). V shed 2 bases and J shed 0 bases, with 9 bases lying between them. The CDR3 consists of 15 residues. CDR3 bases read: TGTGCCAGCAGTCTGCGGGGGGCTAGTGCAGAAACGCTGTAT. Its protein product is CASSLRGASAETLY. The complete CDR3 sequence is CASSLRGASAETLYF. Based on the CDR3 plus reference TRBV26 and TRBJ2-3, the full variable domain is NSKVIQTPRYLVKGQGQKAKMRCIPEKGHPVVFWYQQNKNNEFKFLINFQNQEVLQQIDMTEKRFSAECPSNSPCSLEIQSSEAGDSALYLCASSLRGASAETLYFGSGTRLTVL.

Regarding this clone: Gene names and germline match the mouse. The missing CDR3 end, 1 residue past where the read stops, is filled in from the germline J gene. V is TRBV5 and J is TRBJ1-3; D gene uncertain. Germline assignment: CDR1 LGHNA and CDR2 YNLKQL (reference sequence). The CDR3 has 14 amino acids. Between the trimmed V and J ends, which lost 1 base and 0 bases, there was a span of 4 bases. The chain's CDR3 is CASSQANSGNTLYF. CDR3 bases read: TGTGCCAGCAGCCAAGCTAATTCTGGAAATACGCTCTAT.

Note on this clone: Genes and germline come from the mouse. The read stops 1 residue short of the end of the CDR3; the missing end is completed from the germline J gene. The chain couples TRBV20 to TRBJ2-3; the match to TRBD2 covers 10 bases. CDR3 length: 17 residues. Germline loops: CDR1 GFQATS, CDR2 STVNSAI. V was clipped by 1 base and J by 0 bases; unmatched bases: 7. The CDR3 bases that were read are TGTGGTGCTAGGGGCTGGGGGGGCGCGGATAGTGCAGAAACGCTGTAT. Protein: CGARGWGGADSAETLY. In full, the CDR3 reads CGARGWGGADSAETLYF.

As for this clone: Mouse names are used for the genes. The CDR3 end lies 1 residue beyond the end of the read and is filled in from the germline J gene. The rearrangement joins TRBV26 to TRBJ1-2, with D possibly TRBD1 on 6 matching bases. The CDR3 has 14 residues. V was shortened by 6 bases and J by 0 bases, with 11 bases between the two germline ends. Germline CDR1 reads KGHPV; CDR2 reads FQNQEV (reference sequence). Partial CDR3 DNA: TGTGCCAGCAGAGGACAGAATCCAAACTCCGACTACACC. Translating gives CASRGQNPNSDYT. The full-length CDR3 reads as CASRGQNPNSDYTF.

Of note for this clone: The junction differs from germline at one of its ends, possibly a read error. Here the gene names and germline are mouse. The read stops 1 residue short of the end of the CDR3; the missing end is completed from the germline J gene. The rearrangement links TRBV29 to TRBJ2-7; the D gene is possibly TRBD1 (6 bases). The CDR3 sequence is 12 residues long. Germline loops: CDR1 MSHET, CDR2 SYDVDS. The CDR3 protein is CARSSGQHEQYF. The DNA read from the CDR3 is TGTGCTCGCAGTTCCGGACAGCATGAACAGTAC.

A word on this clone: Genes here carry mouse names. The observed sequence ends 1 residue before the CDR3 terminus, with the missing tail filled in from the germline J gene. The chain employs TRBV26 and TRBJ1-1; D is perhaps TRBD1 (6 bases). The CDR3 has 14 residues. V lost 4 bases and J 0 bases, leaving 9 bases between the germline ends. Germline V gene lookup returns CDR1 KGHPV and CDR2 FQNQEV (reference sequence). CDR3 DNA (partial): TGTGCCAGCAGTCCGGGACACTCAAACACAGAAGTCTTC. Protein product: CASSPGHSNTEVF. The full CDR3 protein reads CASSPGHSNTEVFF.

As regards this clone: Gene names follow the mouse nomenclature. The read halts 1 residue ahead of the CDR3 end, with the missing end drawn from the germline J gene. The chain recombines TRBV31 with TRBJ2-5; 10 nucleotides agree with TRBD2. The CDR3 loop spans 15 amino acids. V was pared by 0 bases and J by 3 bases, with 3 bases of the junction left unmatched. Germline V gene data show CDR1 as GKSSPN and CDR2 as SITVG. This chain's CDR3 is CAWSLLDWGQDTQYF. The sequenced part of the CDR3 DNA is TGTGCCTGGAGTCTTCTGGACTGGGGGCAAGACACCCAGTAC. Combining the CDR3 with reference TRBV31 and TRBJ2-5 gives the whole variable domain AQTIHQWPVAEIKAVGSPLSLGCTIKGKSSPNLYWYWQATGGTLQQLFYSITVGQVESVVQLNLSASRPKDDQFILSTEKLLLSHSGFYLCAWSLLDWGQDTQYFGPGTRLLVL.

A remark on this clone: Gene names are the mouse ones. The read ends 1 residue early relative to the CDR3; the germline J gene fills the gap. V gene TRBV24 combines with J gene TRBJ2-7; 7 nucleotides match TRBD1. There are 16 residues in the CDR3. Germline CDR1 and CDR2: KGHTA and FRNEEI. V shed 0 bases, J shed 0 bases, and the junction held 5 bases outside the gene matches. The sequenced part of the CDR3 DNA is TGTGCCAGCAGTCTGTATTTGACAGGGCGCTCCTATGAACAGTAC. Encoded protein: CASSLYLTGRSYEQY. The full-length CDR3 reads as CASSLYLTGRSYEQYF.

On this clone itself: The gene symbols are mouse symbols. The read terminates 1 residue before the CDR3 end, so the remaining end is supplied by the germline J gene. The chain combines TRBV26 with TRBJ2-4; D gene ambiguous. The CDR3 contains 12 residues. In germline, CDR1 is KGHPV, CDR2 FQNQEV (reference sequence). V was clipped by 2 bases and J by 5 bases, with 5 bases between them. Partial CDR3 DNA: TGTGCCAGCAGTCTGGAGGGAAACACCTTGTAC. Its protein is CASSLEGNTLY. The entire CDR3 sequence reads CASSLEGNTLYF.

This clone was seen a few times. The genes and germline here are from mouse. The read terminates 1 residue before the CDR3 end, so the remaining end is supplied by the germline J gene. The chain joins TRBV12-1 to TRBJ1-3, with D perhaps TRBD1 (5 bases). Looked up from germline, CDR1 is SGHSN and CDR2 is HYEKVE. Trimming took off 2 bases at V and 4 bases at J, with 5 bases between the two ends. This CDR3 has 12 residues. This chain's CDR3 is CASSRQGNTLYF. Incomplete CDR3 DNA: TGTGCCAGCTCTCGACAGGGAAATACGCTCTAT.

A remark on this clone: Gene names follow the mouse nomenclature. CDR3 amino acids: CASSWGRTGQLYF. CDR3 DNA (partial): TGTGCCAGCAGTTGGGGGAGGACCGGGCAGCTCTAC. The chain combines TRBV14 with TRBJ2-2; D tentatively reads TRBD1 or TRBD2 (5 bases each). Read coverage stops 1 residue before the CDR3 terminus; the germline J gene supplies the remainder. Germline V lookup: CDR1 SGHDT, CDR2 FRDEAV. This CDR3 is built from 13 residues. Trimming took off 3 bases at V and 5 bases at J, with 8 bases between the two ends.

A word on this clone: Gene names follow the mouse nomenclature. With the read ending 1 residue before the CDR3 end, the germline J gene is used to fill in that end. The rearrangement links TRBV26 to TRBJ2-1; no reliable D call. The length of the CDR3 is 11 residues. V dropped 3 bases and J dropped 6 bases, with 3 bases sitting between them. Germline V gives CDR1 KGHPV, CDR2 FQNQEV (reference sequence). CDR3 loop: CASSLGAEQFF. The part of the CDR3 DNA that was read is TGTGCCAGCAGTCTTGGTGCTGAGCAGTTC.

On this clone itself: Gene names refer to mouse genes. The CDR3 end lies 1 residue beyond the end of the read and is filled in from the germline J gene. The genes are TRBV26 and TRBJ2-4, with TRBD2 matching over 8 bases. This CDR3 has 15 amino acids. The V and J ends lost 2 bases and 2 bases, in that order; junction bases with no gene match: 3. Germline CDR1 KGHPV, CDR2 FQNQEV (reference sequence). CDR3 protein: CASSLNWGTQNTLYF. Incomplete CDR3 DNA: TGTGCCAGCAGTCTGAACTGGGGGACTCAAAACACCTTGTAC.

Comments on this clone: Gene and germline names: mouse. The read comes to an end 1 residue before the CDR3 does, leaving the germline J gene to fill in the end. The chain carries TRBV23 and TRBJ2-3. The germline gives CDR1 KGHTA, CDR2 FQNQQP. The CDR3 contains 12 residues. CDR3 sequence: CSSSQRAETLYF. The CDR3 DNA, read in part, is TGCTCCAGCAGTCAACGCGCAGAAACGCTGTAT.

Remarks on this clone: A read error may produce the germline difference seen at one junction end. Gene names follow the mouse nomenclature. The CDR3 sequence is CASSLDRGINSDYTF. The sequenced CDR3 bases are TGTGCAAGCAGCTTAGATCGAGGCATAAACTCCGACTACACC. The V and J genes are TRBV15 and TRBJ1-2; D unclear. The read is 1 residue too short to cover the CDR3 end, so that end is filled in from the germline J gene. CDR1 and CDR2 from the germline V gene are SGHND and FRSKSL. This CDR3 is 15 amino acids long.

Of note for this clone: This probably arose from a read error, given a far larger clone one base away. Genes and germline are mouse. Coverage ceases 1 residue before the CDR3 finishes, and the germline J gene fills in the end. The chain links TRBV13-3 to TRBJ2-5; D might be TRBD2 (6 bases). The CDR3 covers 13 residues. The germline gives CDR1 NNHDY, CDR2 SYVADS. Trimming took 1 base from V and 3 from J, leaving 6 bases between them. The CDR3 spells CASSDWGQDTQYF. CDR3 bases read: TGTGCCAGCAGTGATTGGGGGCAAGACACCCAGTAC.

About this clone itself: Mouse germline and gene names are used. The read terminates 1 residue before the CDR3 end, so the remaining end is supplied by the germline J gene. The chain carries TRBV13-1 and TRBJ1-2, with 9 nucleotides matching TRBD1. The CDR3 has 14 residues. Per the germline V gene, CDR1 is NSHNY and CDR2 is SYGAGN. Germline trimming cut 7 bases from V and 2 bases from J; bases unmatched to any gene: 6. Partial CDR3 DNA: TGTGCCAGCTCCCGGGACAGGGCTAACTCCGACTACACC. Translating it yields CASSRDRANSDYT. The CDR3 in its entirety is CASSRDRANSDYTF.

On this clone: Genes here carry mouse names. Sequencing ends 1 residue short of the CDR3 end; the germline J gene provides the rest. The V gene is TRBV12-2, the J gene TRBJ2-4; maybe TRBD1 (5 bases). The CDR3 has 14 amino acids. Germline V gives CDR1 SGHLS, CDR2 HYDKME. Deletions cut 0 bases from V and 8 bases from J, with 14 bases between. CDR3 loop: CASSLESGSVTLYF. The sequenced CDR3 bases are TGTGCCAGCTCTCTCGAGTCAGGGAGTGTCACCTTGTAC. The variable domain in full, completed from reference TRBV12-2 and TRBJ2-4, reads NSGVVQSPRYIIKGKGERSILKCIPISGHLSVAWYQQTQGQELKFFIQHYDKMERDKGNLPSRFSVQQFDDYHSEMNMSALELEDSAVYFCASSLESGSVTLYFGAGTRLSVL.

This clone was picked up a small number of times. These gene names are mouse names. The read terminates 1 residue ahead of where the CDR3 ends, so the germline J gene completes it. The gene calls are TRBV26 and TRBJ1-3, with D maybe TRBD1 (5 bases). Germline lookup yields CDR1 KGHPV and CDR2 FQNQEV (reference sequence). This CDR3 contains 14 residues. Trimming removed 4 bases at V and 0 bases at J, with 7 bases between. CDR3 DNA, as far as it was read: TGTGCCAGCAGTCAGGGGAATTCTGGAAATACGCTCTAT. It codes for CASSQGNSGNTLY. The complete CDR3 protein is CASSQGNSGNTLYF. The full variable domain, in which reference TRBV26 and TRBJ1-3 provide the parts outside the CDR3, is NSKVIQTPRYLVKGQGQKAKMRCIPEKGHPVVFWYQQNKNNEFKFLINFQNQEVLQQIDMTEKRFSAECPSNSPCSLEIQSSEAGDSALYLCASSQGNSGNTLYFGEGSRLIVV.

In the case of this clone: The listed genes are named as in mouse. Coverage ceases 1 residue before the CDR3 finishes, and the germline J gene fills in the end. The chain uses TRBV26 and TRBJ2-5, with unresolved D. Trimming shortened V by 4 bases and J by 3 bases, and 8 bases separated the two germline ends. Germline values: CDR1 KGHPV, CDR2 FQNQEV (reference sequence). The CDR3 has 13 residues. CDR3 bases read: TGTGCCAGCAGTCGACAAAATCAAGACACCCAGTAC. It encodes CASSRQNQDTQY. The full CDR3 reads CASSRQNQDTQYF.

This clone is categorized as large (0.1 to 1%). The germline and genes are mouse ones. The read ends 1 residue early relative to the CDR3; the germline J gene fills the gap. The rearrangement uses TRBV12-1 and TRBJ2-4, with D perhaps TRBD2 (7 bases). The ends were cut back, 3 bases at V and 5 bases at J, with 14 bases in the middle. Germline V gene data show CDR1 as SGHSN and CDR2 as HYEKVE. This CDR3 has 14 amino acids. The CDR3 protein is CASSRGARGNTLYF. CDR3 DNA (partial): TGTGCCAGCTCTAGGGGGGCTCGGGGAAACACCTTGTAC.

Points on this clone: The germline and genes are mouse ones. The read finishes 1 residue shy of the CDR3 end, and the germline J gene is used to complete it. The chain joins TRBV26 to TRBJ2-1; 7 positions agree with TRBD2. The V segment lost 3 bases and the J segment 1 base; nucleotides outside the gene matches: 3. The CDR3 has 15 residues. In germline, CDR1 is KGHPV, CDR2 FQNQEV (reference sequence). The CDR3 loop is CASSLWGVNYAEQFF. The CDR3 DNA, read in part, is TGTGCCAGCAGTCTTTGGGGGGTCAACTATGCTGAGCAGTTC.

As to this clone: Gene names refer to mouse genes. CDR3 DNA, as far as it was read: TGTGCAAGCAGCTTAGAGACAGGATCAAACACAGAAGTCTTC. This sequence encodes CASSLETGSNTEVF. The whole CDR3 is CASSLETGSNTEVFF. The rearrangement uses TRBV16 and TRBJ1-1; D may be TRBD1 (6 bases). With the read ending 1 residue before the CDR3 end, the germline J gene is used to fill in that end. Trimming pared 0 bases from V and 0 bases from J, leaving 8 bases between. This CDR3 is built from 15 residues. Germline-derived CDR1 and CDR2 are SGHSA and FRNQAP. Drawing the rest from reference TRBV16 and TRBJ1-1, the complete variable domain is NAGVIQTPRHKVTGKGQEATLWCEPISGHSAVFWYRQTIVQGLEFLTYFRNQAPIDDSGMPKERFSAQMPNQSHSTLKIQSTQPQDSAVYLCASSLETGSNTEVFFGKGTRLTVV.

Concerning this clone: Gene names are mouse gene names. From the germline J gene comes the end of the CDR3, since the read stops 1 residue before it. The gene calls are TRBV16 and TRBJ2-1; 10 nucleotides match TRBD2. Germline lookup yields CDR1 SGHSA and CDR2 FRNQAP. Germline trimming cut 4 bases from V and 7 bases from J; bases unmatched to any gene: 7. The CDR3 runs to 15 residues. The CDR3 sequence is CASSSDWGAGAEQFF. The CDR3 DNA, read in part, is TGTGCAAGCAGCTCCGACTGGGGGGCGGGAGCTGAGCAGTTC. Complete variable domain (other parts from reference TRBV16 and TRBJ2-1): NAGVIQTPRHKVTGKGQEATLWCEPISGHSAVFWYRQTIVQGLEFLTYFRNQAPIDDSGMPKERFSAQMPNQSHSTLKIQSTQPQDSAVYLCASSSDWGAGAEQFFGPGTRLTVL.

This clone has just a few counts. Mouse germline and gene names are used. The sequence runs out 1 residue before the end of the CDR3; the remainder is reconstructed from the germline J gene. This same CDR3 is encoded by further DNA sequences in the sample. The chain has TRBV5 and TRBJ2-4; TRBD2 is a possible D gene (5 bases). Germline CDR1 LGHNA, CDR2 YNLKQL (reference sequence). The CDR3 is made up of 15 amino acids. Trimming removed 1 base at V and 1 base at J, with 9 bases between. CDR3 sequence: CASSQVGGGQNTLYF. CDR3 DNA (partial): TGTGCCAGCAGCCAAGTGGGTGGGGGTCAAAACACCTTGTAC.

As concerns this clone: Germline and genes: mouse. Read coverage stops 1 residue before the CDR3 terminus; the germline J gene supplies the remainder. The rearrangement joins TRBV23 to TRBJ2-4; the table's D call of TRBD1 was not tested on the DNA. Germline CDR1 and CDR2: KGHTA and FQNQQP. The CDR3 sequence is 14 residues long. The covered CDR3 bases are TGCTCCAGCAGTCTCCGGGACAATCAAAACACCTTGTAC. Translated: CSSSLRDNQNTLY. The full-length CDR3 reads as CSSSLRDNQNTLYF.

Concerning this clone: Gene names and germline match the mouse. Sequencing ends 1 residue short of the CDR3 end; the germline J gene provides the rest. V usage is TRBV26 and J usage is TRBJ2-4; possibly TRBD1 for D (6 bases). Trimming shortened V by 4 bases and J by 0 bases, and 8 bases separated the two germline ends. The CDR3 has 14 residues. Per germline, CDR1 KGHPV and CDR2 FQNQEV (reference sequence). The part of the CDR3 DNA that was read is TGTGCCAGCAGTCCGGGACAAAGTCAAAACACCTTGTAC. Residues: CASSPGQSQNTLY. The CDR3 in its entirety is CASSPGQSQNTLYF.

This clone occurred a few times. Germline and genes here are mouse. The CDR3 spells CASSLQAYNYAEQFF. CDR3 DNA, as far as it was read: TGTGCCAGCAGTCTCCAGGCTTATAACTATGCTGAGCAGTTC. This sequence joins TRBV26 and TRBJ2-1; D is unclear. The missing CDR3 end, 1 residue past where the read stops, is filled in from the germline J gene. CDR1 is KGHPV and CDR2 is FQNQEV in the germline V gene (reference sequence). The CDR3 has 15 residues. V lost 3 bases, J lost 0 bases, and 9 bases lay in between. Together with reference TRBV26 and TRBJ2-1, the CDR3 gives the full variable domain: NSKVIQTPRYLVKGQGQKAKMRCIPEKGHPVVFWYQQNKNNEFKFLINFQNQEVLQQIDMTEKRFSAECPSNSPCSLEIQSSEAGDSALYLCASSLQAYNYAEQFFGPGTRLTVL.

Worth noting for this clone: The genes and germline here are from mouse. Read sequence stops 1 residue before the CDR3 end, and the germline J gene provides the missing end. This sequence joins TRBV5 and TRBJ2-7, with TRBD2 identical over 9 bases. With 4 bases clipped from V and 7 bases from J, the junction kept 8 bases outside the gene matches. CDR3 length: 14 amino acids. Germline CDR1 LGHNA, CDR2 YNLKQL (reference sequence). The CDR3 region is CASSPGLGTLEQYF. The part of the CDR3 DNA that was read is TGTGCCAGCAGCCCGGGACTGGGTACCTTGGAACAGTAC.

To note about this clone: The genes and germline here are from mouse. Read sequence stops 1 residue before the CDR3 end, and the germline J gene provides the missing end. The gene calls are TRBV14 and TRBJ1-1, with D possibly being TRBD1 (5 bases). V dropped 4 bases and J dropped 0 bases, with 10 bases sitting between them. Germline values: CDR1 SGHDT, CDR2 FRDEAV. The CDR3 is 14 amino acids. The CDR3 is CASSPRGSNTEVFF. Incomplete CDR3 DNA: TGTGCCAGCAGTCCCCGGGGGTCAAACACAGAAGTCTTC.